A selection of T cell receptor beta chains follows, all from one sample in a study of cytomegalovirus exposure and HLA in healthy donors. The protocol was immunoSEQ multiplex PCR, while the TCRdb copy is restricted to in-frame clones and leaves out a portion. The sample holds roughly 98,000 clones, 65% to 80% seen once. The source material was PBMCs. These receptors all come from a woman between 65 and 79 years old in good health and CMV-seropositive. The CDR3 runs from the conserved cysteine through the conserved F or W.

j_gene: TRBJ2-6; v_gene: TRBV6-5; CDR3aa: CASTGGVAGANVLTF
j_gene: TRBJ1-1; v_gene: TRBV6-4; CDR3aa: CASSAARYTEAFF
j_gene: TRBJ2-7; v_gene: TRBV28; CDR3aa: CASSLGGRINEQYF
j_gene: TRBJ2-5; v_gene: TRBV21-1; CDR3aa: CASSKSQGGGGAVQETQYF
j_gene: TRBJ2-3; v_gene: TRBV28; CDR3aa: CASSLWSGLTDTQYF
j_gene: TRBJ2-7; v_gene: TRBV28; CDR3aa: CASSFDEQYF
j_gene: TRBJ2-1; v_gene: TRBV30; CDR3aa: CAWSLSTPTGGSYNEQFF
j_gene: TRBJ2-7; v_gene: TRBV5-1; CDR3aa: CASSTVSSGSHEQYF
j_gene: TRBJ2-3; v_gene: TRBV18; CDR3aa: CASSPRLEDTQYF
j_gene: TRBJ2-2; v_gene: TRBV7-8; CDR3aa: CASSLARTGELFF
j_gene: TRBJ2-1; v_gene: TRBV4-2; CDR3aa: CASSQGILNPYNEQFF
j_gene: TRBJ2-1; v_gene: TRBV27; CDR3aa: CASSGIRDSSLFSYNEQFF
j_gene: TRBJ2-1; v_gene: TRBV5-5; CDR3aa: CASSRDRGYYNEQFF
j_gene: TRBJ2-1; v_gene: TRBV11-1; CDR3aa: CASSFPGLAGVKDEQFF
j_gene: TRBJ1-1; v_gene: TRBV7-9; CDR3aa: CASSLQGAANTEAFF
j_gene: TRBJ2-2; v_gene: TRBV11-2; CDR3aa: CASSLVTGELFF
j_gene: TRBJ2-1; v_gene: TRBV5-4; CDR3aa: CASSRGGTSGSNEQFF
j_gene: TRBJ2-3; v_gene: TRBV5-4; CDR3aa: CASSLGAGGPTDTQYF